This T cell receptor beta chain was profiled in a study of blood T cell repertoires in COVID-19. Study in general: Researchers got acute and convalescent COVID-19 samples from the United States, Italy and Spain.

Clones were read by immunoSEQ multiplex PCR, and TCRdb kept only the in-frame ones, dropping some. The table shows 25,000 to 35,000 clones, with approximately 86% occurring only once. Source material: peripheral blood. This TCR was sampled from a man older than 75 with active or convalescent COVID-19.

CDR3 sequence: CASSLERQGLNTEAFF. The DNA for the CDR3 is TGTGCCAGCAGCTTAGAACGACAGGGATTGAACACTGAAGCTTTCTTT. The V gene is TRBV7-8, the J gene TRBJ1-1; 7 nucleotides match TRBD1. Germline CDR1 reads SGHVS; CDR2 reads FQNEAQ. The CDR3 consists of 16 residues. V shed 1 base and J 0 bases; nucleotides not matched to a gene: 5.